This TCR beta chain was recovered during a study of shared clonotypes between healthy human individuals. This clone showed up just a few times. The antigen is unknown. Replicate PCRs for sorted subsets used approximately 220 ng DNA; this equaled 25,000 to 30,000 T cell genomes. The repertoire was sequenced with immunoSEQ multiplex PCR; TCRdb's copy has only in-frame clones and lacks some. Seen here are roughly 300,000 clones, around 79% observed once, and the top ten hold more than 9%. Germline V gives CDR1 GTSNPN, CDR2 SVGIG (reference sequence). This CDR3 region has 15 residues. V dropped 2 bases and J dropped 3; count of bases not matched to a gene: 8. Study-level points and caveats: Larger richness was generally estimated for naive than memory subsets. Only blood was sampled, and tissue TCR repertoires likely differ from blood ones.

Sequencing was done on a sample of memory CD4+ T cells sorted from blood. Sample subset: CD45RA-negative fraction. The J gene is TRBJ2-7, the V gene TRBV30; 9 positions match TRBD2. This clonotype was obtained from a man aged 25-40 years in good health. CDR3 loop: CAWSRPSGASYEQYF. The CDR3 DNA is TGTGCCTGGAGTCGCCCTAGCGGGGCCAGCTACGAGCAGTACTTC.